This T cell receptor (beta chain) was observed in a study of CD8 T cells in Susac syndrome. This CDR3 spans 12 amino acids. Trimming took off 2 bases at V and 5 bases at J, with 4 bases between the two ends. CDR1 and CDR2 from the germline V gene are LNHDA and SQIVND (reference sequence). Random-hexamer reverse transcription was applied to roughly 0.45 to 1 ug RNA. One entry per CDR3 protein, called by TCRdb with MiXCR from the immunoSEQ multiplex PCR reads. Of about 82,000 distinct CDR3 sequences in the sample, approximately 96% were seen once. Study results and limitations: The study conceded that its TCR sequencing and HLA analysis involved relatively few individuals.

In this sample, this clonotype turned up once. Its specificity is unknown. The sequenced material came from CD8+ T cells from PBMCs. This receptor was obtained from a human donor with Susac syndrome. The chain recombines TRBV19 with TRBJ1-5, with unresolved D. CDR3 DNA sequence: TGTGCCAGTAGTATAATCGATCAGCCCCAGCATTTT. Translating it yields CASSIIDQPQHF.